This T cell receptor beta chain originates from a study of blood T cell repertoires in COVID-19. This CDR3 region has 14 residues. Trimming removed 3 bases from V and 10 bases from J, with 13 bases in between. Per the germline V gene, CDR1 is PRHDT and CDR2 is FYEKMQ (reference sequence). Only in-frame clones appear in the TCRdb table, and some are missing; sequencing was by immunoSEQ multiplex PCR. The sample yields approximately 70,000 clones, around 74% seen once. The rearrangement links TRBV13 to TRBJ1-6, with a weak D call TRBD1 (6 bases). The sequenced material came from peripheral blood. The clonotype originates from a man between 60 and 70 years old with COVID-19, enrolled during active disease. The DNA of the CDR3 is TGTGCCAGCAGCTTCGGTCAGGGGCCCTCACCCCTCCACTTT. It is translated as CASSFGQGPSPLHF. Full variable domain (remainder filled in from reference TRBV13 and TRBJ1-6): AAGVIQSPRHLIKEKRETATLKCYPIPRHDTVYWYQQGPGQDPQFLISFYEKMQSDKGSIPDRFSAQQFSDYHSELNMSSLELGDSALYFCASSFGQGPSPLHFGNGTRLTVT.